This TCR beta chain appears in the sequencing data of a study of blood T cell repertoires in COVID-19. For the study at large: In each case, the material was cDNA or gDNA derived from T cells, B-cell-depleted T cells, or PBMCs.

A note on this clone: In the same sample, other DNA sequences code for this CDR3.

Original data processing: It was from reference gene primer amplification that nucleated cell counts were estimated. Produced via immunoSEQ multiplex PCR; TCRdb's table is partial and in-frame only. From that table come the V and J calls and clone size; the DNA was used to work out D and trimming. This sample has 150,000 to 200,000 clones; more than 75% occur once, and the top ten carry about 4.5%. The CDR3 consists of 14 residues. Germline V gene data show CDR1 as SGHRS and CDR2 as YFSETQ. V was pared by 0 bases and J by 4 bases, with 0 bases of the junction left unmatched. Sequencing was carried out using peripheral blood. The TCR was taken from a human donor in a cohort sampled during active COVID-19. The chain joins TRBV5-1 to TRBJ1-5; 8 bases match TRBD1. The CDR3 here is CASSLGTGNQPQHF. CDR3 bases: TGCGCCAGCAGCTTGGGGACAGGGAATCAGCCCCAGCATTTT.